The entry that follows covers one T cell receptor (beta chain) sequence. Its antigen remains unidentified. Assay: immunoSEQ multiplex PCR; the TCRdb copy retains only in-frame clones and omits some. The sample contains roughly 320,000 clones, about 86% of which appear only once. Indicated treatment: about 20 received Ad26.COV2.S at low or high dose, single or two shots; a few received placebo; per-sample allocation not given. The study sampled participants on day 63 after the first vaccine or placebo injection. The V end lost 5 bases, the J end lost 5 bases, and 13 bases lay between the germline ends. Germline lookup yields CDR1 SGHVS and CDR2 FQNEAQ. The CDR3 sequence is 14 residues long. This entry is derived from a study of Ad26.COV2.S vaccination and SARS-CoV-2 variants. Study outcomes and limitations: Participants given vaccine showed non-spike TCR breadth similar to that of placebo recipients.

The J gene is TRBJ1-5, the V gene TRBV7-8; D not resolved. The TCR was taken from a person between 18 and 60 years old who received the Ad26.COV2.S COVID-19 vaccine or a placebo. Sample: peripheral blood, taken in a trial of Ad26.COV2.S vaccine versus placebo. CDR3 region: CASSPAGWDQPQHF. In nucleotides, the CDR3 is TGTGCCAGCAGCCCAGCGGGGTGGGATCAGCCCCAGCATTTT.